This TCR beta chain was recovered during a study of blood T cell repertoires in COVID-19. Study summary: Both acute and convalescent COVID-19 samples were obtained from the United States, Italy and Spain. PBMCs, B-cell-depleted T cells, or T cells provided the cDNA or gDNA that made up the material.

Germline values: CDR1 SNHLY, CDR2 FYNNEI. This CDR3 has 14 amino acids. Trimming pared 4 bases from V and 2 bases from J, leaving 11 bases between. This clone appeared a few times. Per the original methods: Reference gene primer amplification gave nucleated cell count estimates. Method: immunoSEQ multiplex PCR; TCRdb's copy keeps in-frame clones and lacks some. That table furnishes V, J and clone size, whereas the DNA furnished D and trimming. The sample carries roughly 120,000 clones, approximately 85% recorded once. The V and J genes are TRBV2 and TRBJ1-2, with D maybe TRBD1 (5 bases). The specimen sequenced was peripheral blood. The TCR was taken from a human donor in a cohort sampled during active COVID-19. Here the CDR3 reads CASSVSGINYGYTF. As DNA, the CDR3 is TGTGCCAGCAGTGTTTCAGGGATAAACTATGGCTACACCTTC.